This T cell receptor beta chain was recorded in a study of blood T cells in healthy people across ages. Turning to the study itself: With template switching, about one barcoded beta molecule was captured per two T cells.

For the second PCR, which ran for about 6 to 11 cycles, a sample-barcoded 5' primer and a J-beta primer mix were used. Each CDR3 protein gets one entry after TCRdb re-called the 5' RACE reads with MiXCR. The sample lists about 650,000 distinct CDR3 sequences, 32% seen once, with about 16% in the top ten. Each donor was a healthy Caucasian individual from Russia, aged about 6 to 90. This clonotype occurred many times. The target antigen is unknown. The study, taken as a whole, reports: Reliance upon unsorted PBMCs precluded definitive naive versus antigen-experienced comparison.

The CDR3 spans 15 residues. Looked up from germline, CDR1 is SGHTA and CDR2 is FQGNSA. V shed 6 bases and J 3 bases; nucleotides not matched to a gene: 9. The sequence was obtained from a woman older than 75 in good health. The rearrangement uses TRBV7-2 and TRBJ2-3, with 7 bases matching TRBD1. The source material was blood. CDR3 bases: TGTGCCAGCAGTCCAGACAGGGCGGTTACAGATACGCAGTATTTT. This codes for CASSPDRAVTDTQYF.